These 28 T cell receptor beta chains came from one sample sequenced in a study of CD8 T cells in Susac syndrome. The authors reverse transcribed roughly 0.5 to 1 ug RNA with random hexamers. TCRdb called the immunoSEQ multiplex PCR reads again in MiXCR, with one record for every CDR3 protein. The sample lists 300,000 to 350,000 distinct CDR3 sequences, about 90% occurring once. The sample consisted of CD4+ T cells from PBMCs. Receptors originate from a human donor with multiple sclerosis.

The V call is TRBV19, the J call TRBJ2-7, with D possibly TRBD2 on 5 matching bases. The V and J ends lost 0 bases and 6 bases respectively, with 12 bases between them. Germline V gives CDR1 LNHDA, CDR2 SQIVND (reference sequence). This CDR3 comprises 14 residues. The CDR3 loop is CASSIDWVAIEQYF. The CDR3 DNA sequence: TGTGCCAGTAGTATAGATTGGGTAGCGATCGAGCAGTACTTC.

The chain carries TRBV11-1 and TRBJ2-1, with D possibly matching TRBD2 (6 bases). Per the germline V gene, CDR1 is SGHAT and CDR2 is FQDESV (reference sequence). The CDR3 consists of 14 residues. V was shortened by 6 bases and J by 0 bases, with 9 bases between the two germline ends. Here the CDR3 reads CASRGEVSYNEQFF. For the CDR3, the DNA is TGTGCCAGCAGGGGGGAGGTCTCCTACAATGAGCAGTTCTTC.

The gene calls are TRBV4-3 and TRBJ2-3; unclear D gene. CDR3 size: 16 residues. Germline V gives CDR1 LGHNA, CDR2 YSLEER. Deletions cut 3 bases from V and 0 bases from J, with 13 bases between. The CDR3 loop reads CASSHRYGYSTDTQYF. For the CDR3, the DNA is TGCGCCAGCAGCCACCGGTACGGATATAGCACAGATACGCAGTATTTT.

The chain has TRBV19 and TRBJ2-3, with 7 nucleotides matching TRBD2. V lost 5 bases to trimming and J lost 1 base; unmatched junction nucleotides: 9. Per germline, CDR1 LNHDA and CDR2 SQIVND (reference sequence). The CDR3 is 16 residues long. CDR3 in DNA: TGTGCCAGTAGTGACCAAGCGGGAATAGGCACAGATACGCAGTATTTT. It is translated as CASSDQAGIGTDTQYF.

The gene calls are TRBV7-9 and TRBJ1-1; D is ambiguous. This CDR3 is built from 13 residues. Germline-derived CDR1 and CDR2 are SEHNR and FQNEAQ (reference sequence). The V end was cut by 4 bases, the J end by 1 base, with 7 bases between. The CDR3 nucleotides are TGTGCCAGCAGCTCTACAGAGAACACTGAAGCTTTCTTT. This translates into CASSSTENTEAFF.

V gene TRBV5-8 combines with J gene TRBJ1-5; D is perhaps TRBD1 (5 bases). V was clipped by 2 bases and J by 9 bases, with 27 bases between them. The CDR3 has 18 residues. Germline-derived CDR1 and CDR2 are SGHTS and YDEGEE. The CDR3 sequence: CASSLFGGRGGPPGPQHF. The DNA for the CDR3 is TGTGCCAGCAGCTTATTCGGGGGACGGGGGGGTCCCCCAGGGCCCCAGCATTTT.

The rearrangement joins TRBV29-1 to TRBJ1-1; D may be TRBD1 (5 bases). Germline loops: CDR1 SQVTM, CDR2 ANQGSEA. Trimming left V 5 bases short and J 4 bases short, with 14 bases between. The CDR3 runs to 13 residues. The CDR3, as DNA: TGCAGCGTTTCCAGGGTCCAGTCCACTGAAGCTTTCTTT. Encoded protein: CSVSRVQSTEAFF.

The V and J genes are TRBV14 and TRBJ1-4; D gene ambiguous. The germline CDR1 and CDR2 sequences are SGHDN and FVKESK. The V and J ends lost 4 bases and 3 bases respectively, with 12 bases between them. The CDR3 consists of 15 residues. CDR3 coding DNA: TGTGCCAGCAGCCCCGGGGTCCAGCCTAATGAAAAACTGTTTTTT. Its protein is CASSPGVQPNEKLFF.

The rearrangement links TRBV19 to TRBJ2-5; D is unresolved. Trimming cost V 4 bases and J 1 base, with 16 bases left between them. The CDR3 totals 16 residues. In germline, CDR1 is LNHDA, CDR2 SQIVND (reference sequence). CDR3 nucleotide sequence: TGTGCCAGTAGTAGGCTCCCCGGCCCACTCCAAGAGACCCAGTACTTC. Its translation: CASSRLPGPLQETQYF.

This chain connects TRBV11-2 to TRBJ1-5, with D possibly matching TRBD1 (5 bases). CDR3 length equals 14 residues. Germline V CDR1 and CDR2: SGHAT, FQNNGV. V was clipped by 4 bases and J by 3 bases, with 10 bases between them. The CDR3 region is CASSSGLHNQPQHF. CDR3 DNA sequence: TGTGCCAGCAGCTCGGGACTCCACAATCAGCCCCAGCATTTT.

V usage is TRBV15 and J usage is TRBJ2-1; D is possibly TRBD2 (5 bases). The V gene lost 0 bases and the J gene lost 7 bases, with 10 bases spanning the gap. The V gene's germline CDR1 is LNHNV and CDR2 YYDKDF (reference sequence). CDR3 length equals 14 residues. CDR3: CATSRDPGRNEQFF. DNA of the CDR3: TGTGCCACCAGCAGAGACCCGGGAAGAAATGAGCAGTTCTTC.

The CDR3 is CASSIVGQGEYTEAFF. The CDR3 DNA is TGTGCCAGTAGTATAGTAGGACAGGGTGAATACACTGAAGCTTTCTTT. The gene calls are TRBV19 and TRBJ1-1; TRBD1 matches at 8 bases. V gave up 1 base and J gave up 3 bases; unmatched junction bases: 7. The CDR3 is made up of 16 amino acids. CDR1 and CDR2 from the germline V gene are LNHDA and SQIVND (reference sequence).

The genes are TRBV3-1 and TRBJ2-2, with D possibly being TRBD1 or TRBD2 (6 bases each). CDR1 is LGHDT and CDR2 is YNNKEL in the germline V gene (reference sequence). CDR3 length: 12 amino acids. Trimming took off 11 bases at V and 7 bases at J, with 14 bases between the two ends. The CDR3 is CAGGGNGGELFF. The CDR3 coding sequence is TGTGCCGGAGGGGGTAATGGCGGGGAGCTGTTTTTT.

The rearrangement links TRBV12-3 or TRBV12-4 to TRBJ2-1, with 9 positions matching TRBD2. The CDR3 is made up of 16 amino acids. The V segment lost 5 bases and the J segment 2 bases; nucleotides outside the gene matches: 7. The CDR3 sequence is CASSRAGGRAYNEQFF. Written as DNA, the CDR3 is TGTGCCAGCAGTAGAGCGGGCGGGAGGGCCTACAATGAGCAGTTCTTC.

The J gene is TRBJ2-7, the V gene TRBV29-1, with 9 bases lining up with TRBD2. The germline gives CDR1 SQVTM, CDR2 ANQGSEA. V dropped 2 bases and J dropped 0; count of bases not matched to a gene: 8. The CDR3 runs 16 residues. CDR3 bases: TGCAGCGTTGAACTCCCCCTAGCGGGGTACTCCTACGAGCAGTACTTC. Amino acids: CSVELPLAGYSYEQYF.

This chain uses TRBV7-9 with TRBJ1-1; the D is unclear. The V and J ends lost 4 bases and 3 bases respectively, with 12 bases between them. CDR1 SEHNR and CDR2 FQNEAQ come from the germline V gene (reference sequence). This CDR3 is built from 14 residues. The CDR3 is CASSSVGGDTEAFF. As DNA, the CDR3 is TGTGCCAGCAGCTCAGTCGGCGGGGACACTGAAGCTTTCTTT.

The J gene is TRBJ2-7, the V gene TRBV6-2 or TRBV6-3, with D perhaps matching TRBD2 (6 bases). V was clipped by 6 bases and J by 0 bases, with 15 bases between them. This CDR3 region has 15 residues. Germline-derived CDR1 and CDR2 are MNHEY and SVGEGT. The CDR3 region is CASRTLGGNSYEQYF. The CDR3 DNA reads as TGTGCCAGCAGGACCCTTGGCGGGAACTCCTACGAGCAGTACTTC.

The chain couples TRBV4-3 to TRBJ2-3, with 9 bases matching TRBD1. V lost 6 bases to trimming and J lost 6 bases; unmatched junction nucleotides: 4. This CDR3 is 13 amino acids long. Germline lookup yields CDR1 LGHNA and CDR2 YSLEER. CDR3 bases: TGCGCCAGCAGGGACAGGGGAGGTGATACGCAGTATTTT. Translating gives CASRDRGGDTQYF.

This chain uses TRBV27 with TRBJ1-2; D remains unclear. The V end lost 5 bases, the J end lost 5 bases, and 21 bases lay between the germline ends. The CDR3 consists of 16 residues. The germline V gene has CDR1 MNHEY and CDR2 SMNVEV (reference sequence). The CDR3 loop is CASSLLGIGSAYGYTF. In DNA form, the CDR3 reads TGTGCCAGCAGTCTTCTGGGGATTGGGTCGGCTTATGGCTACACCTTC.

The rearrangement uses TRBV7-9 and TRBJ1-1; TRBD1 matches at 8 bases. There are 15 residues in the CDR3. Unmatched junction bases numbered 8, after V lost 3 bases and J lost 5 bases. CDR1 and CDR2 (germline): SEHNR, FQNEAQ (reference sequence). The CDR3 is CASSFQGAVGTEAFF. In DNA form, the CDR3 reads TGTGCCAGCAGCTTCCAGGGGGCCGTGGGAACTGAAGCTTTCTTT.

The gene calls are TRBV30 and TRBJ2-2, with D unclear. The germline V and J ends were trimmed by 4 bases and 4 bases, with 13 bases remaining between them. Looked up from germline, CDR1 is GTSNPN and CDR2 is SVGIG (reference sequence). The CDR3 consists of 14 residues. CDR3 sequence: CAWIWGHSTGELFF. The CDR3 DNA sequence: TGTGCCTGGATTTGGGGTCATAGCACCGGGGAGCTGTTTTTT.

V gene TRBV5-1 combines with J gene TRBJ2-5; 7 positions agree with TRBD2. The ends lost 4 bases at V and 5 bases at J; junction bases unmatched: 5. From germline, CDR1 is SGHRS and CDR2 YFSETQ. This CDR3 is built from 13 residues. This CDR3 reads CASSRGTTETQYF. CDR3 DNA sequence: TGCGCCAGCAGCCGAGGGACTACCGAGACCCAGTACTTC.

The CDR3 region is CASSYGGLDQPQHF. CDR3 nucleotide sequence: TGTGCCAGCAGTTACGGCGGGCTTGATCAGCCCCAGCATTTT. The chain uses TRBV6-2 or TRBV6-3 and TRBJ1-5; D gene ambiguous. Germline V lookup: CDR1 MNHEY, CDR2 SVGEGT. The CDR3 is 14 amino acids. The germline V and J ends were trimmed by 2 bases and 5 bases, with 10 bases remaining between them.

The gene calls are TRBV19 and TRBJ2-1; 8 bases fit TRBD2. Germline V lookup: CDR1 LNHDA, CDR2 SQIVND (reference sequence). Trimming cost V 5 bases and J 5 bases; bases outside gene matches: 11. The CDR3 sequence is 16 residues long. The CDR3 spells CASSSSGSGLDNEQFF. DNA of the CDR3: TGTGCCAGTAGTTCGAGCGGGAGCGGTCTCGACAATGAGCAGTTCTTC.

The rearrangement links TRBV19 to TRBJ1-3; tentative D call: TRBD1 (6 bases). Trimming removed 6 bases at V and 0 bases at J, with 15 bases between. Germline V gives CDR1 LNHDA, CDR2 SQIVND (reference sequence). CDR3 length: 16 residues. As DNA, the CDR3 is TGTGCCAGTAGGGCACCAGGACAGTTCTCTGGAAACACCATATATTTT. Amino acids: CASRAPGQFSGNTIYF.

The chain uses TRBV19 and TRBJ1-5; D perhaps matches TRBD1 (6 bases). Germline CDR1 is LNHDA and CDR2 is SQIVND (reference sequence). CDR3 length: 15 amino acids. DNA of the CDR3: TGTGCAGGGGGGGAGGGCGCCGCACTTTTCCAGCCCCAGCATTTT. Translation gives CAGGEGAALFQPQHF.

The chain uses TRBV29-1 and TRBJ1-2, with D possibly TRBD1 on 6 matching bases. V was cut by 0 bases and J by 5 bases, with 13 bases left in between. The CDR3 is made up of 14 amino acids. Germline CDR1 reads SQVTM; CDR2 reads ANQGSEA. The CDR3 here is CSVEDREGVYGYTF. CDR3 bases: TGCAGCGTTGAAGATCGGGAGGGGGTGTATGGCTACACCTTC.

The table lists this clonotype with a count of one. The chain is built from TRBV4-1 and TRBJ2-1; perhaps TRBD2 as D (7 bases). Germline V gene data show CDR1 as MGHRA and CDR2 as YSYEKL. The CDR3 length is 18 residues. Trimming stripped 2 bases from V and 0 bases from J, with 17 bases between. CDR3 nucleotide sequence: TGCGCCAGCAGCCAAACCCCGGGGAGGGGGAGCTCCTACAATGAGCAGTTCTTC. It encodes CASSQTPGRGSSYNEQFF.